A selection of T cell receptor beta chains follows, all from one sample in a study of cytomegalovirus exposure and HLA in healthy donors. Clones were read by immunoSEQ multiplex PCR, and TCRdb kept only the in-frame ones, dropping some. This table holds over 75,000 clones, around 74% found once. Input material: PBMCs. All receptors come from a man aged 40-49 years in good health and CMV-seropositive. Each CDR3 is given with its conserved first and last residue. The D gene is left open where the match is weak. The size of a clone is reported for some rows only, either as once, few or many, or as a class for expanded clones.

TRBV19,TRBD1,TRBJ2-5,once,CASSQTGGGETQYF,TGTGCCAGTAGTCAGACAGGGGGTGGAGAGACCCAGTACTTC
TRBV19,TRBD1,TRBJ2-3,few,CASSGQATDTQYF,TGTGCCAGTTCGGGACAGGCCACAGATACGCAGTATTTT
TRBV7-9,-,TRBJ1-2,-,CASSLGSWRDGYTF,TGTGCCAGCAGCTTAGGGAGCTGGCGAGACGGCTACACCTTC
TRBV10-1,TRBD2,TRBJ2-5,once,CASSESAGGPRETQYF,TGCGCCAGCAGTGAGTCGGCGGGGGGGCCCCGGGAGACCCAGTACTTC
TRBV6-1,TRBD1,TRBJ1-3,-,CASSRQGTGNTIYF,TGTGCCAGCAGTCGACAGGGGACTGGAAACACCATATATTTT
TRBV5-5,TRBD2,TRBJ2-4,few,CASSLRHLAGEDIQYF,TGTGCCAGCAGCTTGAGACATCTAGCGGGAGAGGACATTCAGTACTTC
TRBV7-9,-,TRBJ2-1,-,CASSAALAPNEQFF,TGTGCCAGCAGCGCCGCCTTGGCCCCAAATGAGCAGTTCTTC
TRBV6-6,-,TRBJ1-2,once,CASSYSNRVTEGGYTF,TGTGCCAGCAGTTACTCTAACCGGGTGACGGAGGGGGGCTACACCTTC
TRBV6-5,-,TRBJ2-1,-,CASSYTGPTNKRGQFF,TGTGCCAGCAGTTACACAGGGCCAACCAATAAAAGGGGGCAGTTCTTC
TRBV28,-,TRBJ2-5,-,CASSPGGWETQYF,TGTGCCAGCAGCCCCGGTGGTTGGGAGACCCAGTACTTC
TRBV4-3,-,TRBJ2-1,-,CASSQDPSDEQFF,TGCGCCAGCAGCCAAGATCCCAGCGATGAGCAGTTCTTC
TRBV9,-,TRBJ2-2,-,CASSVQANTGELFF,TGTGCCAGCAGCGTCCAGGCGAACACCGGGGAGCTGTTTTTT
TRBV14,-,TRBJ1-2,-,CASSRGAVLYGYTF,TGTGCCAGCAGCCGCGGGGCAGTACTCTATGGCTACACCTTC
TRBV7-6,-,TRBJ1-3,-,CASSQQGSGNTIYF,TGTGCCAGCAGCCAACAGGGCTCTGGAAACACCATATATTTT
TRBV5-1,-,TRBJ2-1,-,CASSFQGSSYNEQFF,TGCGCCAGCAGCTTCCAGGGATCCTCCTACAATGAGCAGTTCTTC
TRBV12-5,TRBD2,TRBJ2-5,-,CASAQGSTSGRGQETQYF,TGTGCTAGTGCTCAGGGCAGCACTAGCGGGAGAGGACAAGAGACCCAGTACTTC
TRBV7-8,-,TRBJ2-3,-,CASSLTDTQYF,TGTGCCAGCAGCTTGACTGATACGCAGTATTTT
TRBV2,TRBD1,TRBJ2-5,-,CASSSQGGRETQYF,TGTGCCAGCAGCTCACAGGGGGGTAGGGAGACCCAGTACTTC
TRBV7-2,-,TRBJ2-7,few,CASSLEAGWSYEQYF,TGTGCCAGCAGCTTAGAAGCAGGGTGGTCCTACGAGCAGTACTTC
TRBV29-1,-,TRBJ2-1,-,CSVEGRGNEQFF,TGCAGCGTTGAAGGGCGGGGCAATGAGCAGTTCTTC
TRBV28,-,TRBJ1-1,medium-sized,CASSSIGAANSEAFF,TGTGCCAGCAGCTCAATAGGGGCGGCGAACTCTGAAGCTTTCTTT
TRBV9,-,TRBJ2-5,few,CASSGGGTWETQYF,TGTGCCAGCAGCGGGGGCGGGACTTGGGAGACCCAGTACTTC
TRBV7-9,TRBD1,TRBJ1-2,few,CASSLAQGANYGYTF,TGTGCCAGCAGCTTAGCACAGGGGGCAAACTATGGCTACACCTTC
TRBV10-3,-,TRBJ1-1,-,CAISDPAARDTEAFF,TGTGCCATCAGTGACCCGGCGGCCCGAGACACTGAAGCTTTCTTT
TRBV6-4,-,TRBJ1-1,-,CASSAVMNTEAFF,TGTGCCAGCAGTGCAGTGATGAACACTGAAGCTTTCTTT